The 15 T cell receptor beta chains listed next were all sequenced from one sample in a study of T cells in localized non-small cell lung cancer. Generated by immunoSEQ multiplex PCR, the TCRdb table keeps only in-frame clones and is missing some. The data contain 55,000 to 65,000 clones, approximately 91% of them seen just once; the ten biggest clones take up 20%. The sample in question was peripheral blood, obtained before any cancer treatment. The receptors stem from a man aged 40 to 69 with stage I lung adenocarcinoma.

This sequence joins TRBV5-1 and TRBJ1-1; D unresolved. Trimming removed 5 bases from V and 4 bases from J, with 15 bases in between. The CDR3 has 14 residues. The V gene's germline CDR1 is SGHRS and CDR2 YFSETQ. CDR3: CASRANYGGTEAFF. The CDR3 DNA reads as TGCGCCAGCAGGGCGAATTACGGTGGCACTGAAGCTTTCTTT.

The rearrangement uses TRBV4-1 and TRBJ1-4; no clear D. CDR1 is MGHRA, CDR2 YSYEKL, per germline. The CDR3 consists of 14 residues. Deletions cut 1 base from V and 5 bases from J, with 8 bases between. The CDR3 DNA reads TGCGCCAGCAGCCAAGCATGGATGAATGAAAAACTGTTTTTT. It yields the protein CASSQAWMNEKLFF.

This clone appeared a single time. This chain connects TRBV29-1 to TRBJ2-1, with 7 bases identical to TRBD2. The CDR3 is 14 residues long. Germline V gene lookup returns CDR1 SQVTM and CDR2 ANQGSEA. J lost 0 bases, V lost 5 bases, and 4 bases had no gene match. CDR3: CSVTGLGSYNEQFF. The CDR3 DNA follows: TGCAGCGTTACTGGACTAGGCTCCTACAATGAGCAGTTCTTC.

The V call is TRBV7-3, the J call TRBJ2-2; 10 positions match TRBD2. The CDR3 extends over 16 amino acids. Germline V gives CDR1 SGHTA, CDR2 FQGTGA. Unmatched junction bases numbered 6, after V lost 1 base and J lost 7 bases. Written as DNA, the CDR3 is TGTGCCAGCAGCTTAAGCAGCGGGAGGGCCGGCGGGGAGCTGTTTTTT. Its protein product is CASSLSSGRAGGELFF.

CDR3: CASSLGGIWETQYF. DNA for the CDR3: TGTGCCAGCAGCTTGGGGGGTATTTGGGAAACCCAGTACTTC. The chain links TRBV5-6 to TRBJ2-5; no reliable D call. The CDR3 is 14 residues long. The germline V gene has CDR1 SGHDT and CDR2 YYEEEE. V gave up 0 bases and J gave up 8 bases, with 14 bases separating them. The whole variable domain, remainder taken from reference TRBV5-6 and TRBJ2-5, is DAGVTQSPTHLIKTRGQQVTLRCSPKSGHDTVSWYQQALGQGPQFIFQYYEEEERQRGNFPDRFSGHQFPNYSSELNVNALLLGDSALYLCASSLGGIWETQYFGPGTRLLVL.

This chain links TRBV9 with TRBJ2-1; 8 nucleotides agree with TRBD2. The junction had 17 bases not matched to a gene; V was cut back by 1 base and J by 5 bases. From germline, CDR1 is SGDLS and CDR2 YYNGEE. This CDR3 has 19 residues. CDR3 protein: CASSVRVGRPGLVNNEQFF. The CDR3 DNA is TGTGCCAGCAGCGTAAGGGTAGGGCGGCCGGGACTAGTCAACAATGAGCAGTTCTTC.

DNA of the CDR3: TGTGCCAGCAGCGACATGGGACATAAAACTGGAAACACCATATATTTT. Protein product: CASSDMGHKTGNTIYF. The chain combines TRBV2 with TRBJ1-3; a possible D gene is TRBD1 (6 bases). This CDR3 spans 16 amino acids. Trimming left V 6 bases short and J 2 bases short, with 17 bases between. Germline CDR1 reads SNHLY; CDR2 reads FYNNEI.

The chain joins TRBV9 to TRBJ2-3; 16 nucleotides agree with TRBD2. The germline CDR1 and CDR2 sequences are SGDLS and YYNGEE. The CDR3 has 19 amino acids. The V gene end was trimmed by 4 bases and the J gene end by 1 base; junction bases not matched to a gene: 9. As DNA, the CDR3 is TGTGCCAGCAGCCTCGGGACTAGCGGGAGGGCCGGTGGCACAGATACGCAGTATTTT. Amino acid sequence: CASSLGTSGRAGGTDTQYF.

V is TRBV5-1 and J is TRBJ1-4, with unresolved D. The CDR3 is 14 residues long. Trimming took off 4 bases at V and 9 bases at J, with 16 bases between the two ends. The germline CDR1 and CDR2 sequences are SGHRS and YFSETQ. The CDR3 DNA reads as TGCGCCAGCAGCCCGGCGGCCGGGAGTCAAAAACTGTTTTTT. This translates into CASSPAAGSQKLFF.

The chain carries TRBV18 and TRBJ2-1, with 8 bases identical to TRBD2. The CDR3 runs to 16 residues. Losses at the gene ends were 6 bases for V and 8 bases for J; bases not matched to a gene: 15. The germline CDR1 and CDR2 sequences are KGHSH and LQKENI. The CDR3 DNA follows: TGTGCCAGCTCTCCTCTCAGGCGGGAGGCAGTCGATGAGCAGTTCTTC. Encoded protein: CASSPLRREAVDEQFF.

V usage is TRBV21-1 and J usage is TRBJ2-7; the tabulated D call, TRBD1, remains unverified against the DNA. TRBV21-1 is a recognized pseudogene. This CDR3 spans 14 amino acids. The CDR3: CASSRRTGSYEQYF. The CDR3 region has the DNA TGTGCCAGCAGCAGACGGACAGGGAGCTACGAGCAGTACTTC.

The DNA for the CDR3 is TGTGCCAGTAGTCCAGGGACTAGCGGGAGGCCCTACAATGAGCAGTTCTTC. This translates into CASSPGTSGRPYNEQFF. This chain uses TRBV19 with TRBJ2-1; 15 bases agree with TRBD2. V shed 5 bases, J shed 2 bases, and the junction held 4 bases outside the gene matches. The CDR3 has 17 residues. CDR1 LNHDA and CDR2 SQIVND come from the germline V gene (reference sequence).

V usage is TRBV5-6 and J usage is TRBJ2-7, with D perhaps given as TRBD1 or TRBD2 (6 bases each). The CDR3 covers 13 residues. V lost 2 bases to trimming and J lost 7 bases, with 13 bases between them. Germline CDR1 is SGHDT and CDR2 is YYEEEE. CDR3 nucleotides: TGTGCCAGCAGCTTTCCGGGGGCGATTGAGCAGTACTTC. Translation gives CASSFPGAIEQYF.

V gene TRBV5-1 combines with J gene TRBJ2-7; no reliable D call. V was trimmed by 0 bases and J by 4 bases, leaving 11 bases between them. CDR3 length: 14 residues. CDR1 is SGHRS and CDR2 is YFSETQ in the germline V gene. CDR3 residues: CASSLVIGSYEQYF. The CDR3 bases are TGCGCCAGCAGCTTGGTAATAGGGTCGTACGAGCAGTACTTC.

This chain links TRBV18 with TRBJ2-5; D might be TRBD2 (6 bases). The germline V and J ends were trimmed by 2 bases and 4 bases, with 20 bases remaining between them. The CDR3 loop spans 17 amino acids. Germline-derived CDR1 and CDR2 are KGHSH and LQKENI. As DNA, the CDR3 is TGTGCCAGCTCACCAAATCCCGCGGGGCTCGGTGTAGAGACCCAGTACTTC. This sequence encodes CASSPNPAGLGVETQYF.